Listed below are T cell receptor beta chains from one sample, sequenced in a study of cytomegalovirus exposure and HLA in healthy donors. TCRdb's copy holds only in-frame clones and misses some; the assay was immunoSEQ multiplex PCR. Among 150,000 to 200,000 clones listed, roughly 75% were seen once. The sequenced material came from PBMCs. The receptors shown here come from a woman in her 40s in good health and CMV-seropositive. The CDR3 runs from the conserved cysteine through the conserved F or W. The D gene is left open where the match is weak. Clone size is given for some rows only: seen once, a few or many times, or a class if the clone is expanded.

clone size	D gene	V gene	J gene	CDR3 DNA	CDR3 protein
-	-	TRBV28	TRBJ2-7	TGTGCCAGCAGTTTGCCCCAGGGGGGTTTCTACGAGCAGTACTTC	CASSLPQGGFYEQYF
-	-	TRBV12-5	TRBJ2-2	TGTGCTAGTGGAGCCTCTAGGGGCGGGGAGCTGTTTTTT	CASGASRGGELFF
-	TRBD2	TRBV7-9	TRBJ2-2	TGTTCCAGCAGCTTCAGGACTAGCGGGAGCACCGGGGAGCTGTTTTTT	CSSSFRTSGSTGELFF
-	-	TRBV9	TRBJ1-2	TGTGCCAGCAGTATGGGGCAGCTACAAGCCTATGGCTACACCTTC	CASSMGQLQAYGYTF
few	-	TRBV2	TRBJ1-3	TGTGCCAGCAGGAAGAGAGTCGTCTCTGGAAACACCATATATTTT	CASRKRVVSGNTIYF
-	-	TRBV7-8	TRBJ1-3	TGTGCCAGCAGCTTACAAGTGACTGCTGGAAACACCATATATTTT	CASSLQVTAGNTIYF
once	TRBD1	TRBV4-3	TRBJ1-1	TGCGCCAGCAGCCACATCGGACAGGGAAAAGCTTTCTTT	CASSHIGQGKAFF
-	-	TRBV10-3	TRBJ1-2	TGTGCCTCCCGAGAGGGGGACTATGGCTACACCTTC	CASREGDYGYTF
-	-	TRBV2	TRBJ1-2	TGTGCCAGCAGTGAACACAGCTATGGCTACACCTTC	CASSEHSYGYTF
-	-	TRBV20-1	TRBJ2-1	TGCAGTGCTAGAGAGCGTGTTTTGCAGTTCTTC	CSARERVLQFF
-	TRBD1	TRBV7-6	TRBJ2-1	TGTGCCAGTTCTAATCGCGGGACAGGTGACCATGAGCAGTTCTTC	CASSNRGTGDHEQFF
-	TRBD1	TRBV2	TRBJ2-3	TGTGCCAGCAGTGAATTGAGGGGGCCATCCACAGATACGCAGTATTTT	CASSELRGPSTDTQYF
-	TRBD1	TRBV28	TRBJ1-6	TGTGCCAGCAGTACCGGGGGGACAGGGAATAATTCACCCCTCCACTTT	CASSTGGTGNNSPLHF
-	-	TRBV19	TRBJ2-4	TGTGCCAGTAGTAGACTAGCCAAAAACATTCAGTACTTC	CASSRLAKNIQYF
-	-	TRBV7-9	TRBJ2-1	TGTGCCAGCAGCTCCTCTCCCCACACAGGGAGCAATGAGCAGTTCTTC	CASSSSPHTGSNEQFF
few	-	TRBV27	TRBJ2-7	TGTGCCAGCAGTTTATCGGTCAGTGCCGAGCAGTACTTC	CASSLSVSAEQYF
few	TRBD2	TRBV5-1	TRBJ2-1	TGCGCCAGCAGCCGATTTAGCGGGAGCCTTAGTAGATCCTACAATGAGCAGTTCTTC	CASSRFSGSLSRSYNEQFF
-	-	TRBV29-1	TRBJ1-4	TGCAGCGTTGAAACTCCGGGGGCTAATGAAAAACTGTTTTTT	CSVETPGANEKLFF
once	TRBD2	TRBV27	TRBJ2-3	TGTGCCAGCAGTTTATCGGCGGGACTAGCGGGAGGATCAGATACGCAGTATTTT	CASSLSAGLAGGSDTQYF
few	TRBD1	TRBV7-9	TRBJ1-2	TGTGCCAGCAGCTTGCGGACAGGCAACTATGGCTACACCTTC	CASSLRTGNYGYTF
-	-	TRBV14	TRBJ1-1	TGTGCCAGCAGCCACTCGGACAGTTTCACTGAAGCTTTCTTT	CASSHSDSFTEAFF
-	-	TRBV28	TRBJ2-1	TGTGCCAGCAGTTTGAGTCGTGGTCGTACGACCGGGGGATCTCGCAATGAGCAGTTCTTC	CASSLSRGRTTGGSRNEQFF
-	TRBD2	TRBV2	TRBJ2-1	TGTGCCAGCAAGCTAGCGGGAGGTAACAATGAGCAGTTCTTC	CASKLAGGNNEQFF
-	-	TRBV6-1	TRBJ2-7	TGTGCCAGCCAGACGAACAGGGTGGGTTACGAGCAGTACTTC	CASQTNRVGYEQYF
-	TRBD2	TRBV5-1	TRBJ2-3	TGCGCCAGCAGCTTAGTAGGGAGGGTCACAGATACGCAGTATTTT	CASSLVGRVTDTQYF
few	TRBD2	TRBV9	TRBJ2-1	TGTGCCAGCAGCGTAGAAGGGGCACTAGCGGGAGGGGAGGGCAATGAGCAGTTCTTC	CASSVEGALAGGEGNEQFF
-	TRBD1	TRBV4-1	TRBJ2-3	TGCGCCAGCAGCCAAGAACAGGGGGCGCGCGGAGATACGCAGTATTTT	CASSQEQGARGDTQYF
-	-	TRBV11-3	TRBJ2-3	TGTGCCAGCAGTGTTCTCCGGGACACAGATACGCAGTATTTT	CASSVLRDTDTQYF
-	-	TRBV6-1	TRBJ1-5	TGTGCCAGCAGTGAAACCTTTGGTGGGGCAGGGCTGAATCAGCCCCAGCATTTT	CASSETFGGAGLNQPQHF
once	-	TRBV4-3	TRBJ1-2	TGCGCCAGCAGCCAAGGGGCCAGAAACTATGGCTACACCTTC	CASSQGARNYGYTF
-	TRBD2	TRBV11-2	TRBJ2-7	TGTGCCAGCAGCGCGGGACTAGCGGTATCCTACGAGCAGTACTTC	CASSAGLAVSYEQYF
-	-	TRBV7-9	TRBJ1-3	TGTGCCAGCAGTAGAACAGGGTCAGGAGACACCATATATTTT	CASSRTGSGDTIYF
-	TRBD2	TRBV7-2	TRBJ2-7	TGTGCCAGCAGCTGGACTAGCGGGAGCGGATACGAGCAGTACTTC	CASSWTSGSGYEQYF
-	TRBD1	TRBV11-2	TRBJ1-5	TGTGCCAGCACCGAAGGGGGCGAGCCCGAGGATCAGCCCCAGCATTTT	CASTEGGEPEDQPQHF
-	-	TRBV7-2	TRBJ2-3	TGTGCCAGCAGCTTAAACCGGGGGAAGTATTTT	CASSLNRGKYF
-	-	TRBV19	TRBJ2-7	TGTGCCAGTAGTAAAGCCGGGACACCGACCTACGAGCAGTACTTC	CASSKAGTPTYEQYF
-	TRBD1	TRBV4-2	TRBJ1-1	TGTGCCAGCAGCCGGACGGACAGGGGGAACACTGAAGCTTTCTTT	CASSRTDRGNTEAFF
-	TRBD2	TRBV6-5	TRBJ2-1	TGTGCCAGCAGCCGAGGGACTAGCGGGACTGGTGAGCAGTTCTTC	CASSRGTSGTGEQFF
few	TRBD2	TRBV10-2	TRBJ2-7	TGCGCCAGCGGTGCTAGCGGGAGACTATACGAGCAGTACTTC	CASGASGRLYEQYF
-	-	TRBV4-3	TRBJ1-2	TGCGCCAGCAGCCAAGGGTTAAGGAACAGGGAGACCTATGGCTACACCTTC	CASSQGLRNRETYGYTF
-	TRBD2	TRBV6-5	TRBJ2-7	TGTGCCAGCAGTGACCGGACTAGCACCTACGAGCAGTACTTC	CASSDRTSTYEQYF
-	-	TRBV7-9	TRBJ1-4	TGTGCCAGCAGCTTCGCATTTGGCCGCTCCTCAACTAATGAAAAACTGTTTTTT	CASSFAFGRSSTNEKLFF
-	TRBD2	TRBV19	TRBJ2-1	TGTGCCAGTAGTATAGGGCCTAGCGGGAGCTCCTACAATGAGCAGTTCTTC	CASSIGPSGSSYNEQFF
-	-	TRBV7-9	TRBJ1-2	TGTGCCAGCAGCTCGACCCGGGACTCCCCGAACTATGGCTACACCTTC	CASSSTRDSPNYGYTF
once	TRBD1	TRBV28	TRBJ1-4	TGTGCCAGCATGGGTTCAGGGGGCGGCAGGGATAAACTGTTTTTT	CASMGSGGGRDKLFF
-	-	TRBV19	TRBJ1-1	TGTGCCAGTAGCTGGGGGCAAGGTACGGGGACTGAAGCTTTCTTT	CASSWGQGTGTEAFF
-	TRBD2	TRBV19	TRBJ2-7	TGTGCCAGTAGTATACCCACTAGCGGGAGGACCTACGAGCAGTACTTC	CASSIPTSGRTYEQYF
-	-	TRBV6-5	TRBJ1-6	TGTGCCAGCAGTTACGACTCTCACCGTAATTCACCCCTCCACTTT	CASSYDSHRNSPLHF